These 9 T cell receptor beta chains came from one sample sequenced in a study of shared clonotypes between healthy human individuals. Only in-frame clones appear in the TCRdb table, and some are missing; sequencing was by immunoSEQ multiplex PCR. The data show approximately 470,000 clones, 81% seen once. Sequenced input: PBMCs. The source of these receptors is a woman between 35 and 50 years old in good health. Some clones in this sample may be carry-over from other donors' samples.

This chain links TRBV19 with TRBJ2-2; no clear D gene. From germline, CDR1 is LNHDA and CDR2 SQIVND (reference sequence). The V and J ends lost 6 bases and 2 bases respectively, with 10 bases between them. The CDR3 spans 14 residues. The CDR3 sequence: CASRLGPNTGELFF. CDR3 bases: TGTGCCAGTAGGCTAGGCCCAAACACCGGGGAGCTGTTTTTT. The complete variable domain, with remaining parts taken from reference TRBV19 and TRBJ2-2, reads DGGITQSPKYLFRKEGQNVTLSCEQNLNHDAMYWYRQDPGQGLRLIYYSQIVNDFQKGDIAEGYSVSREKKESFPLTVTSAQKNPTAFYLCASRLGPNTGELFFGEGSRLTVL.

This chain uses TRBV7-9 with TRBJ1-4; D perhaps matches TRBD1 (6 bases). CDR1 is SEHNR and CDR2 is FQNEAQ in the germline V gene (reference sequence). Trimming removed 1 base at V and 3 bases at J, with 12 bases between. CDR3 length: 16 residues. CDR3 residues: CASSLVLTGANEKLFF. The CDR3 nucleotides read TGTGCCAGCAGCTTAGTGTTGACAGGAGCTAATGAAAAACTGTTTTTT.

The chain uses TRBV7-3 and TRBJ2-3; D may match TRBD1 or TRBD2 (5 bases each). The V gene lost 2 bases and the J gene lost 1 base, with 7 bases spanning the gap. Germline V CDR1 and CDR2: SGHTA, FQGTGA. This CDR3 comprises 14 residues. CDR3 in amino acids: CASSLQGGTDTQYF. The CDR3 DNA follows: TGTGCCAGCAGCTTACAGGGAGGCACAGATACGCAGTATTTT.

CDR3 in amino acids: CASSQVGGRRPTEAFF. In DNA form, the CDR3 reads TGCGCCAGCAGCCAAGTGGGGGGGCGGCGTCCCACTGAAGCTTTCTTT. This rearrangement joins TRBV4-1 to TRBJ1-1; tentative D call: TRBD1 (6 bases). The length of the CDR3 is 16 residues. Between the trimmed V and J ends, which lost 1 base and 4 bases, there was a span of 16 bases. Germline V CDR1 and CDR2: MGHRA, YSYEKL.

The CDR3 nucleotides read TGTGCCAGTAGCCTTGGACAGGGCCGGAACGAGCAGTACTTC. It encodes CASSLGQGRNEQYF. J is TRBJ2-7 and V is TRBV19, with 8 nucleotides matching TRBD1. This CDR3 contains 14 residues. V lost 6 bases to trimming and J lost 5 bases; unmatched junction nucleotides: 9. Germline V gene lookup returns CDR1 LNHDA and CDR2 SQIVND (reference sequence).

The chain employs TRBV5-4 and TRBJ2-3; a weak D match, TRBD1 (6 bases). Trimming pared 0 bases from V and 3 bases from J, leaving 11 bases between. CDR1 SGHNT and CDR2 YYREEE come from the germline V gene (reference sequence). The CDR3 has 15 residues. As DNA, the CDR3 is TGTGCCAGCAGCTTGGGGGGGCTTATGACAGATACGCAGTATTTT. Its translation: CASSLGGLMTDTQYF. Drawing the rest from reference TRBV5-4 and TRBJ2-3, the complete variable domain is ETGVTQSPTHLIKTRGQQVTLRCSSQSGHNTVSWYQQALGQGPQFIFQYYREEENGRGNFPPRFSGLQFPNYSSELNVNALELDDSALYLCASSLGGLMTDTQYFGPGTRLTVL.

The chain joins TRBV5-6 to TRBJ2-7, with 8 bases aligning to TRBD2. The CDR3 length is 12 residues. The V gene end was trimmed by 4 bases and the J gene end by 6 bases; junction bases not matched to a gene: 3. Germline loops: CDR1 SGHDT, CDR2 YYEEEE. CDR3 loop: CASSIGLAEQYF. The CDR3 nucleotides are TGTGCCAGCAGCATCGGACTAGCCGAGCAGTACTTC.

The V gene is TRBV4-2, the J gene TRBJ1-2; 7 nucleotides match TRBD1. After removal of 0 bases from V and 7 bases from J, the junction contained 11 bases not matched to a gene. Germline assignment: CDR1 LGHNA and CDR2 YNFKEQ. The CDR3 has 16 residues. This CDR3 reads CASSQDSAGGILGYTF. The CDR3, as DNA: TGTGCCAGCAGCCAAGATTCTGCAGGGGGAATTCTTGGCTACACCTTC.

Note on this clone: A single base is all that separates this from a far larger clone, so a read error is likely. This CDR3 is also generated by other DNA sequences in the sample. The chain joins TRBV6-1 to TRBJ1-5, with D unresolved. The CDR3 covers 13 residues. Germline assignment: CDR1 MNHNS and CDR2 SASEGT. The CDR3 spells CASSLEGSQPQHF. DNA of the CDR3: TGTGCCAGCAGTTTAGAGGGATCTCAGCCACAGCATTTT.